This T cell receptor (beta chain) was observed in a study of T cell responses to AZD1222 COVID-19 vaccine. Findings of the study overall: White British people made up most donors, females outnumbered males, and clonal diversity was possibly underestimated. Spike was spanned by vaccine-associated CD4 TCRs, which were dominant at 160-218 and 743-854. Only a handful of AZD1222 recipients, more than 5 in all, had baseline seropositivity. Nearly half of spike-specific TCRs reportedly go after variant regions that carry no mutations.

On this clone itself: What it binds is unknown.

Trimming took off 5 bases at V and 5 bases at J, with 18 bases between the two ends. The CDR3 sequence is 16 residues long. Germline lookup yields CDR1 PRHDT and CDR2 FYEKMQ (reference sequence). Clones were sequenced by immunoSEQ multiplex PCR, and TCRdb holds only the in-frame ones, with some missing. The repertoire holds fewer than 150,000 clones, with about 89% as singletons. The rearrangement joins TRBV13 to TRBJ2-2; D remains ambiguous. The sequence came from an adult who received the AZD1222 COVID-19 vaccine. The material was peripheral blood, obtained 28 days after the second AZD1222 dose. The CDR3 DNA reads as TGTGCCAGCAGCAACCGTGCCGCGGCGAGGACCGGGGAGCTGTTTTTT. Translation gives CASSNRAAARTGELFF. Full variable domain (rest looked up from reference TRBV13 and TRBJ2-2): AAGVIQSPRHLIKEKRETATLKCYPIPRHDTVYWYQQGPGQDPQFLISFYEKMQSDKGSIPDRFSAQQFSDYHSELNMSSLELGDSALYFCASSNRAAARTGELFFGEGSRLTVL.